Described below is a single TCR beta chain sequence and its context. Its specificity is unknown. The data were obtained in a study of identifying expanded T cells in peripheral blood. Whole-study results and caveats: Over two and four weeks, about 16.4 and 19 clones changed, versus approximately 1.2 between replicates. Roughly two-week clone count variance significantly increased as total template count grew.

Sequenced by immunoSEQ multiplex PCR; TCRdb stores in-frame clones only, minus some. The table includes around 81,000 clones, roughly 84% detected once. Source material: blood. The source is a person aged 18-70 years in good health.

This CDR3 is CASSQVVAGGNSPLHF. The DNA for the CDR3 is TGTGCCAGCAGCCAAGTAGTGGCAGGGGGGAATTCACCCCTCCACTTT. The genes are TRBV4-2 and TRBJ1-6, with TRBD1 identical over 7 bases. This CDR3 has 16 residues. Per germline, CDR1 LGHNA and CDR2 YNFKEQ. The V and J ends lost 1 base and 7 bases, in that order; junction bases with no gene match: 7.